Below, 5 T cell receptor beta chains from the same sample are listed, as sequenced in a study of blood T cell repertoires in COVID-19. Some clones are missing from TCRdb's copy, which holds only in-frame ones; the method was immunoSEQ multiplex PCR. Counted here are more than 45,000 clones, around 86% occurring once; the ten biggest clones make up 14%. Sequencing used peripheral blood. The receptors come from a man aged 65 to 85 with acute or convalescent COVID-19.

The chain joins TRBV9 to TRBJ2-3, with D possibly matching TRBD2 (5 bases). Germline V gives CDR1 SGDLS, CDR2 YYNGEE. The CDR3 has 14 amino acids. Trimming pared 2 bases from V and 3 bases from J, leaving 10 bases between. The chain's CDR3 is CASSVGDWTDTQYF. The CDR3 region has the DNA TGTGCCAGCAGCGTCGGGGATTGGACAGATACGCAGTATTTT.

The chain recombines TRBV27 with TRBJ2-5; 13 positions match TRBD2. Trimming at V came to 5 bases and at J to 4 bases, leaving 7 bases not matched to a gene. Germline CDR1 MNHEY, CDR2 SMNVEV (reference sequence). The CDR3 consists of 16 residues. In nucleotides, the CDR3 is TGTGCCAGCAGTCCCAGGGGACTAGCGGGATTAGAGACCCAGTACTTC. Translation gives CASSPRGLAGLETQYF.

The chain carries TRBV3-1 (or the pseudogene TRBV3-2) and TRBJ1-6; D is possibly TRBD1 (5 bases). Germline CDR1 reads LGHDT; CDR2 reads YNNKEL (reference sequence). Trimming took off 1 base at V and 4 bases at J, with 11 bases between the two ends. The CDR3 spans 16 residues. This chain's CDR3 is CASSQVGGRYNSPLHF. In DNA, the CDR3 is TGTGCCAGCAGCCAAGTGGGGGGACGGTATAATTCACCCCTCCACTTT.

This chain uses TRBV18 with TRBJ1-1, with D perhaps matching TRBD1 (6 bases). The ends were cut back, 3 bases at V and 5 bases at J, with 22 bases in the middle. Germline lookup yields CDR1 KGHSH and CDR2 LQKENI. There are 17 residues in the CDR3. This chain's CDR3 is CASSPTPGHSRGTEAFF. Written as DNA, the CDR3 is TGTGCCAGCTCACCCACTCCGGGACACTCTAGGGGAACTGAAGCTTTCTTT.

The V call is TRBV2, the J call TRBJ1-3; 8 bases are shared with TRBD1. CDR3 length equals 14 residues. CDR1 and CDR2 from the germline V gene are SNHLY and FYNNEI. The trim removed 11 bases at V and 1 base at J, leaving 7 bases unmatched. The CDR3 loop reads CAWKGTGSGNTIYF. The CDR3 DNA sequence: TGTGCCTGGAAGGGGACAGGTTCTGGAAACACCATATATTTT.